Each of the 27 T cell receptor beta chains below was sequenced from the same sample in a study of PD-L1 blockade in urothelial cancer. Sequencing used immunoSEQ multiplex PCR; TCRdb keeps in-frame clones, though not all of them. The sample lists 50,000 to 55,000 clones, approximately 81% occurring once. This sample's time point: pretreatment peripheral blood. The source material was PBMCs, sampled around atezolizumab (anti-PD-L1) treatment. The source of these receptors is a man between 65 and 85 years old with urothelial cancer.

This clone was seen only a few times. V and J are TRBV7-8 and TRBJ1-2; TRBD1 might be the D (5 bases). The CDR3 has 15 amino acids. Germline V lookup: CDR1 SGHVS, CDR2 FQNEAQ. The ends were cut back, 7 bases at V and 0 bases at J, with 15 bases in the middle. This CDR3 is CASTIGQPSNYGYTF. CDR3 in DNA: TGTGCCAGCACCATCGGACAACCTTCTAACTATGGCTACACCTTC.

CDR3 DNA: TGTGCCAGTAGTTTGGGACAGGGAAACTATGGCTACACCTTC. Its protein is CASSLGQGNYGYTF. The chain recombines TRBV19 with TRBJ1-2; 9 bases match TRBD1. Germline V CDR1 and CDR2: LNHDA, SQIVND (reference sequence). With 5 bases clipped from V and 2 bases from J, the junction kept 3 bases outside the gene matches. The CDR3 contains 14 residues.

The CDR3 coding sequence is TGTGCCAGCAGCTTAGAAACAGGGGATACCTACGAGCAGTACTTC. Its protein product is CASSLETGDTYEQYF. The chain links TRBV11-3 to TRBJ2-7; TRBD1 matches at 7 bases. J lost 2 bases, V lost 0 bases, and 4 bases had no gene match. CDR1 is SGHNT, CDR2 YENEEA, per germline. The CDR3 is 15 residues long.

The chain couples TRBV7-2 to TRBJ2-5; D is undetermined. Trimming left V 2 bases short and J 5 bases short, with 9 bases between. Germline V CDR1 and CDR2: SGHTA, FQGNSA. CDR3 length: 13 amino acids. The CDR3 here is CASSLSLSETQYF. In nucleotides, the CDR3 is TGTGCCAGCAGCTTAAGCCTATCGGAGACCCAGTACTTC.

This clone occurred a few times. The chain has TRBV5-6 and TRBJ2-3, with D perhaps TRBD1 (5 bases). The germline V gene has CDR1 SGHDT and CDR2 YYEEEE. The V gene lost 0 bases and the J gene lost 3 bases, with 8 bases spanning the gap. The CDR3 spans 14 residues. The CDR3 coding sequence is TGTGCCAGCAGCTTGGCCAGACAGACAGATACGCAGTATTTT. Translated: CASSLARQTDTQYF.

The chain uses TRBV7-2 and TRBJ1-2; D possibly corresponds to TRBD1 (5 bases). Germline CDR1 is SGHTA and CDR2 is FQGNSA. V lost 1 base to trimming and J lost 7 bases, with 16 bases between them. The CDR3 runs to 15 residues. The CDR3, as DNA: TGTGCCAGCAGCTTAGTGGATAGACAGCCGAGTGGCTACACCTTC. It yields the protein CASSLVDRQPSGYTF.

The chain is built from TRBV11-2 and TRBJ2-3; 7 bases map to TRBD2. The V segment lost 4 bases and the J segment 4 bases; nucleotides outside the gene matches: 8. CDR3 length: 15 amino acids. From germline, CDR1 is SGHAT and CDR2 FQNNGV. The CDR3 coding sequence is TGTGCCAGCAGCTATGCCGGACTAGTATCAGATACGCAGTATTTT. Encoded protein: CASSYAGLVSDTQYF.

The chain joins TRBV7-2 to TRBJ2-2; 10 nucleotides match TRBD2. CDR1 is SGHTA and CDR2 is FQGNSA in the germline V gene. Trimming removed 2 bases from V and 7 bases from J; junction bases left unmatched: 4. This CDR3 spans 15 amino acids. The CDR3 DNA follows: TGTGCCAGCAGCTTATCTGGGACTAGCGTCGGGGAGCTGTTTTTT. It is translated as CASSLSGTSVGELFF.

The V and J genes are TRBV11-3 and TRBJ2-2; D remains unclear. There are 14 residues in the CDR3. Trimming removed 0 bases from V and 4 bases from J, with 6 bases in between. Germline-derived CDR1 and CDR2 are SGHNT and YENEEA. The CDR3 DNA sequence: TGTGCCAGCAGCTTAGAGCGAATCACCGGGGAGCTGTTTTTT. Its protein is CASSLERITGELFF.

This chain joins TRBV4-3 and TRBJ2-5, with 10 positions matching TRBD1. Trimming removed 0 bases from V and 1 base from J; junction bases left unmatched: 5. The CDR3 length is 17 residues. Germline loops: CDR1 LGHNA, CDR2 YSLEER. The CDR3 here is CASSQEQGTGAQETQYF. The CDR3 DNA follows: TGCGCCAGCAGCCAAGAACAAGGGACAGGGGCCCAAGAGACCCAGTACTTC.

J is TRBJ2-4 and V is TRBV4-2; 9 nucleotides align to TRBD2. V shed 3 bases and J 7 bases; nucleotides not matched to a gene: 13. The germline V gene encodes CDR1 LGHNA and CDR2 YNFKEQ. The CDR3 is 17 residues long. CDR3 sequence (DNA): TGTGCCAGCAGCCAGACCGGACTAGCGACCGAGAAGAACATTCAGTACTTC. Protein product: CASSQTGLATEKNIQYF.

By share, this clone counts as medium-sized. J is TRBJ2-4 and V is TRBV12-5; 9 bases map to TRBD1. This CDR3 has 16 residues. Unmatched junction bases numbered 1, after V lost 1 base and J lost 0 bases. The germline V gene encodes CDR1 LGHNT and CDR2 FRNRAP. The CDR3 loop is CASGLGTGVAKNIQYF. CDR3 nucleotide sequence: TGTGCTAGTGGTTTGGGGACAGGGGTAGCCAAAAACATTCAGTACTTC.

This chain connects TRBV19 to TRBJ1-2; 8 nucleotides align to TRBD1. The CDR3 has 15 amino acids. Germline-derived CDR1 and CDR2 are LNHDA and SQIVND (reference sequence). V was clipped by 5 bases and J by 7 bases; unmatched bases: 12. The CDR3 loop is CASSPRTGPAIGYTF. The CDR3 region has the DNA TGTGCCAGTAGTCCCCGGACAGGGCCGGCTATTGGCTACACCTTC.

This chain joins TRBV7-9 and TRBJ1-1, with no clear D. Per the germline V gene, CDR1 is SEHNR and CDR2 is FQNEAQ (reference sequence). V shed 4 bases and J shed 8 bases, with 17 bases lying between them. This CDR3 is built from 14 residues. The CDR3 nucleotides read TGTGCCAGCAGCTCCCGGGTCCTAACCGTCGAAGCTTTCTTT. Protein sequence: CASSSRVLTVEAFF.

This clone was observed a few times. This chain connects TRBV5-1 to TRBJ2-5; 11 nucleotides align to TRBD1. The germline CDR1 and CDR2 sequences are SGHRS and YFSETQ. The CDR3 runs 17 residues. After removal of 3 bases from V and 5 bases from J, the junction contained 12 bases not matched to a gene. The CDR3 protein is CASSSAQDRGRGETQYF. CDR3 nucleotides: TGCGCCAGCAGCTCGGCCCAGGACAGGGGGCGAGGGGAGACCCAGTACTTC.

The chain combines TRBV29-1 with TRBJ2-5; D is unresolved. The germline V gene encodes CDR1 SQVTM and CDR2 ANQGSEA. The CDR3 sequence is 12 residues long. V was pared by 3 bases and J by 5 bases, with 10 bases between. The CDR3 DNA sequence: TGCAGCGTTGACCTCGCGCCCGAGACCCAGTACTTC. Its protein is CSVDLAPETQYF.

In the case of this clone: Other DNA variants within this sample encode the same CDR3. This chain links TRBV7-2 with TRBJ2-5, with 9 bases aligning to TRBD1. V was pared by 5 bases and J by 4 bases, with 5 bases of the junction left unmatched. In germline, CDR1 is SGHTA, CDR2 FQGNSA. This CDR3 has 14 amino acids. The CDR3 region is CASSPTGGGETQYF. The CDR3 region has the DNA TGTGCCAGCAGCCCTACAGGGGGCGGAGAGACCCAGTACTTC.

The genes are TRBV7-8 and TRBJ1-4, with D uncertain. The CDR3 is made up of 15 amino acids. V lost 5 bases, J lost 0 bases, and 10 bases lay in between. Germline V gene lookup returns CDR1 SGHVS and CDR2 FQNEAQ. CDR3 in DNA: TGTGCCAGCAGCCCCCGTATTGCAACTAATGAAAAACTGTTTTTT. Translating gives CASSPRIATNEKLFF.

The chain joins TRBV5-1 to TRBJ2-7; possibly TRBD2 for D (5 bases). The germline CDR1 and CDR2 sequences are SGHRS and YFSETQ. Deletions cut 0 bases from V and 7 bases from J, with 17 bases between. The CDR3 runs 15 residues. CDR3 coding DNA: TGCGCCAGCAGCTTGGAGGTTAACCCGGGGTTGGAGCAGTACTTC. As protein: CASSLEVNPGLEQYF.

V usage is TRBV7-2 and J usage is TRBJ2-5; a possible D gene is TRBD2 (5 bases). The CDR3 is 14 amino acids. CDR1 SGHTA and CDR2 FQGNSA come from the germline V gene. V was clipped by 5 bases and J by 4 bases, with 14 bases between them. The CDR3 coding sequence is TGTGCCAGCAGCCCCTTGACGGGGAGAGAGACCCAGTACTTC. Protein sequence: CASSPLTGRETQYF.

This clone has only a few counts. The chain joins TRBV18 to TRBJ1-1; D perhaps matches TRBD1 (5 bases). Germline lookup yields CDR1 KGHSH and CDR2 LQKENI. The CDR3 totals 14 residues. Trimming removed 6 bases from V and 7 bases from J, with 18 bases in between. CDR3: CASSPVSQGGEAFF. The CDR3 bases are TGTGCCAGCTCCCCAGTCAGCCAGGGCGGTGAAGCTTTCTTT.

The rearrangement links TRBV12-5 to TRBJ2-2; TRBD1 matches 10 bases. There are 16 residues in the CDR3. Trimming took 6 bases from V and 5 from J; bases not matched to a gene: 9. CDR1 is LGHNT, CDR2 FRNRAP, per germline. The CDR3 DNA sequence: TGTGCTAGTGGGGTTCCTAGGACAGGGGGGACCGGGGAGCTGTTTTTT. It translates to CASGVPRTGGTGELFF.

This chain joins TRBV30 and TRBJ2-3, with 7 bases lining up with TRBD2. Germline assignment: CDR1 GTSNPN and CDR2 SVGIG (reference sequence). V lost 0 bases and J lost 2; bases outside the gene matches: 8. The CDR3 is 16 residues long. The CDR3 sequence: CAWSVEKRDTTDTQYF. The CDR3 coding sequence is TGTGCCTGGAGTGTAGAGAAGCGGGATACCACAGATACGCAGTATTTT.

CDR3 sequence: CASSLRREGRREQFF. The CDR3, as DNA: TGTGCCAGCAGCCTCCGTCGGGAGGGCCGGAGAGAGCAGTTCTTC. The V call is TRBV7-2, the J call TRBJ2-1, with 8 bases identical to TRBD2. Losses at the gene ends were 5 bases for V and 10 bases for J; bases not matched to a gene: 13. Germline lookup yields CDR1 SGHTA and CDR2 FQGNSA. CDR3 length: 15 amino acids.

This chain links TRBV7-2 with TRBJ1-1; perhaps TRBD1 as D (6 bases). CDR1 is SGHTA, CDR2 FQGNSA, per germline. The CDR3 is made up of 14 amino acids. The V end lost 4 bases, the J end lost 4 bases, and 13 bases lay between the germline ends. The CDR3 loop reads CASSSMGHLTEAFF. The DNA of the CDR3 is TGTGCCAGCAGCTCTATGGGACACCTCACTGAAGCTTTCTTT.

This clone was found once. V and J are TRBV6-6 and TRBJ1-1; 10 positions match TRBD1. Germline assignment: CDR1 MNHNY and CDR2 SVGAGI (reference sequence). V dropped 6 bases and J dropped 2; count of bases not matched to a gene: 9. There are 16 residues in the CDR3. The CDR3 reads CASRPRDRGGNTEAFF. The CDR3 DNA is TGTGCCAGCAGACCCAGGGACAGGGGAGGTAACACTGAAGCTTTCTTT.

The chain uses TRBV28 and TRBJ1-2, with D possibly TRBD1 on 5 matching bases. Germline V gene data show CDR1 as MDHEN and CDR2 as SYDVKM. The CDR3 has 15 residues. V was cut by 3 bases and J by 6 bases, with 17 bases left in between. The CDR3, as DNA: TGTGCCAGCAGTTTCCCCCTTAGGGGAAGGGATGGCTACACCTTC. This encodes CASSFPLRGRDGYTF.